This T cell receptor beta chain was captured by sequencing in a study of blood T cell repertoires in COVID-19. Authors' analysis steps: Reference gene primer amplification gave estimated nucleated cell counts. Sequencing was performed with immunoSEQ multiplex PCR; in TCRdb, only in-frame clones are kept and a portion is missing. V, J and clone size were drawn from that table, and D and trimming were deduced from the DNA. The sample shows 180,000 or so clones, about 88% of them seen only once. Clinical history reported by participants formed the basis on which cohorts were assigned. This CDR3 contains 13 residues. V dropped 4 bases and J dropped 6; count of bases not matched to a gene: 5. In germline, CDR1 is GTSNPN, CDR2 SVGIG (reference sequence).

The source is a human donor with acute COVID-19. The donor label of this sample is uncertain. This chain uses TRBV30 with TRBJ2-7; 11 bases match TRBD1. Sequenced input: PBMCs or T cells enriched from blood (not recorded which). The CDR3 region is CAWIGTGGSEQYF. In DNA, the CDR3 is TGTGCCTGGATCGGGACAGGGGGGTCCGAGCAGTACTTC.